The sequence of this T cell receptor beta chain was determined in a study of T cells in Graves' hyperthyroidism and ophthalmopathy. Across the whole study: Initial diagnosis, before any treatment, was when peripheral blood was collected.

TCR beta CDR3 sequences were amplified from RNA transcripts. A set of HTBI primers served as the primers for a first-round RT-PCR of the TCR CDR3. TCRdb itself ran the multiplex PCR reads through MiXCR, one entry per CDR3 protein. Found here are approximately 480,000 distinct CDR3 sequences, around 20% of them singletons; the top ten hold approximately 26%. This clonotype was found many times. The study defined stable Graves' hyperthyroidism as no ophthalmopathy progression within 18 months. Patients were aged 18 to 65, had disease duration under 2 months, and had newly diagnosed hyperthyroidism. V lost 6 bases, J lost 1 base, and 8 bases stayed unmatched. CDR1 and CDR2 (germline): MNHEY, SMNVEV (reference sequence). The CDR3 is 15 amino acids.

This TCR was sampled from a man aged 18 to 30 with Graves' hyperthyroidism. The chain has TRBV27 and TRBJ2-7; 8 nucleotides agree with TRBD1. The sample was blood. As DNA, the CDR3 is TGTGCCAGCAGCTCCCCTGGGACAGGTTCCTACGAGCAGTACTTC. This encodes CASSSPGTGSYEQYF.